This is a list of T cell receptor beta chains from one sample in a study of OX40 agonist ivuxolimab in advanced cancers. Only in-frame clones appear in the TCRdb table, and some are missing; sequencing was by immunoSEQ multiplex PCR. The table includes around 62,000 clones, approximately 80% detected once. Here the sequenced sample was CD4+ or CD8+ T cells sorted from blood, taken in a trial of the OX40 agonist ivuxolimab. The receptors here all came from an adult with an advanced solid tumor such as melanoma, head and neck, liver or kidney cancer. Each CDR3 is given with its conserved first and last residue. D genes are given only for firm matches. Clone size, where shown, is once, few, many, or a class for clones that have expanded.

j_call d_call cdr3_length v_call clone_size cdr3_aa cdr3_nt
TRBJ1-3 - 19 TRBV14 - CASSQDRGFRGLSGNTIYF TGTGCCAGCAGCCAAGATCGGGGGTTTAGGGGCTTGTCTGGAAACACCATATATTTT
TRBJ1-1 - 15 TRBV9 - CASSVAVGGYTEAFF TGTGCCAGCAGCGTAGCTGTGGGGGGTTACACTGAAGCTTTCTTT
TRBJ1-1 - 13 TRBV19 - CASIAGAWTEAFF TGTGCCAGTATCGCCGGGGCTTGGACTGAAGCTTTCTTT
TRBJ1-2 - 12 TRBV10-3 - CAISESTSGYTF TGTGCCATCAGTGAGTCGACCAGTGGCTACACCTTC
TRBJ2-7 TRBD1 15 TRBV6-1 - CASSAQGQGMVEQYF TGTGCCAGCAGTGCCCAGGGACAGGGTATGGTCGAGCAGTACTTC
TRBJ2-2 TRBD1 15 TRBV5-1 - CASSFDRGNTGELFF TGCGCCAGCAGTTTCGACAGGGGGAACACCGGGGAGCTGTTTTTT
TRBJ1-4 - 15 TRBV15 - CATSRVTGTNEKLFF TGTGCCACCAGCAGAGTAACCGGGACTAATGAAAAACTGTTTTTT
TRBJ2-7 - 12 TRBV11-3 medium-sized CASSSVGYEQYF TGTGCCAGCAGCTCCGTGGGCTACGAGCAGTACTTC
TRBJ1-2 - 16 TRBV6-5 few CASSYTATGPNYGYTF TGTGCCAGCAGTTACACGGCAACCGGGCCTAACTATGGCTACACCTTC
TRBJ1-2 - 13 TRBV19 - CASSIDFNYGYTF TGTGCCAGTAGTATAGACTTTAACTATGGCTACACCTTC
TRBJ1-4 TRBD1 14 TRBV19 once CASSTSQGRSKLFF TGTGCCAGCAGCACGTCACAGGGGCGATCTAAACTGTTTTTT
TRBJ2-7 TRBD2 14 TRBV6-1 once CASSELAGAYEQYF TGTGCCAGCAGTGAACTAGCGGGCGCGTACGAGCAGTACTTC
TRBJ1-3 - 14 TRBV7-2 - CASSSQGFGNTIYF TGTGCCAGCAGCTCTCAGGGCTTCGGAAACACCATATATTTT
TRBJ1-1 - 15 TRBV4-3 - CASSQVVATNTEAFF TGCGCCAGCAGCCAAGTAGTCGCTACGAACACTGAAGCTTTCTTT
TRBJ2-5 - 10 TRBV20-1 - CSAEVSAQYF TGCAGTGCTGAAGTGTCGGCCCAGTACTTC
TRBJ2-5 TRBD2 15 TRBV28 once CASSLGGWEGETQYF TGTGCCAGCAGTTTAGGGGGTTGGGAGGGAGAGACCCAGTACTTC
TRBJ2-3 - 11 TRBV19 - CASSITDTQYF TGTGCCAGTAGTATAACAGATACGCAGTATTTT
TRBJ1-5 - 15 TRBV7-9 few CASSFSDRLNQPQHF TGTGCCAGCAGCTTCTCGGACAGACTCAATCAGCCCCAGCATTTT
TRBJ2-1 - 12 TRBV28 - CASSLPIHEQFF TGTGCCAGCAGTCTCCCCATACATGAGCAGTTCTTC
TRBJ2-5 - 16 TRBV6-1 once CASSEPQGVGQETQYF TGTGCCAGCAGTGAACCTCAAGGGGTAGGACAAGAGACCCAGTACTTC
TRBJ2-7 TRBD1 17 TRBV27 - CASSPQGAIGEDYEQYF TGTGCCAGCAGCCCCCAGGGGGCTATAGGGGAGGACTACGAGCAGTACTTC
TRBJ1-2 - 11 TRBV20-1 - CSAVNGQPNTF TGCAGTGCTGTTAACGGCCAGCCTAACACCTTC
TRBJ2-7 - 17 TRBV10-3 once CAISESLTGQNSYEQYF TGTGCCATCAGTGAGTCTTTGACAGGACAGAACTCCTACGAGCAGTACTTC
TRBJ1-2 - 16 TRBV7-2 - CASSLGAGRDNYGYTF TGTGCCAGCAGCTTAGGAGCGGGACGAGATAACTATGGCTACACCTTC
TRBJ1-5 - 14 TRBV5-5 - CASSLRTPNQPQHF TGTGCCAGCAGCTTGAGGACCCCCAATCAGCCCCAGCATTTT
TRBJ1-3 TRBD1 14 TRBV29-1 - CSVESRGHGNTIYF TGCAGCGTTGAAAGCAGGGGGCATGGAAACACCATATATTTT
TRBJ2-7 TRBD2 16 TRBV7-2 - CASRRTSGGATYEQYF TGTGCCAGCCGGAGGACTAGCGGGGGTGCCACCTACGAGCAGTACTTC
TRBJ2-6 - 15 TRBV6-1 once CASSEAGTGANVLTF TGTGCCAGCAGTGAAGCAGGGACTGGGGCCAACGTCCTGACTTTC
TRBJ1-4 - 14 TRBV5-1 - CASSFRQSREKLFF TGCGCCAGCAGCTTCCGACAGTCTCGAGAAAAACTGTTTTTT
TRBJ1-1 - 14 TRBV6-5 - CASSPSWTNTEAFF TGTGCCAGCAGCCCCAGCTGGACGAACACTGAAGCTTTCTTT
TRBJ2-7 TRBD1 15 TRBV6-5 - CASSYSMGQAHEQYF TGTGCCAGCAGTTACTCGATGGGACAGGCCCACGAGCAGTACTTC
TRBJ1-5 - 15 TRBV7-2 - CASSFWDRAEQPQHF TGTGCCAGCAGCTTCTGGGACCGAGCTGAGCAGCCCCAGCATTTT
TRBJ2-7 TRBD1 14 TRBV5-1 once CASSAPGQGREQYF TGCGCCAGCAGCGCCCCGGGACAGGGGCGCGAGCAGTACTTC
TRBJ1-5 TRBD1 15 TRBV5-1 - CASSYSMTGTQPQHF TGCGCCAGCAGCTATTCTATGACAGGGACTCAGCCCCAGCATTTT
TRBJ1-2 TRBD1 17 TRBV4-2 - CASSQARQTGGAVGYTF TGTGCCAGCAGCCAAGCAAGACAGACAGGGGGCGCGGTTGGCTACACCTTC
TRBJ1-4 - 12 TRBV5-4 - CASSFVGEKLFF TGTGCCAGCAGCTTTGTTGGGGAAAAACTGTTTTTT
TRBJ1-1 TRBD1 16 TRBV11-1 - CASSPGGAGMNTEAFF TGTGCCAGCAGCCCAGGGGGCGCGGGGATGAACACTGAAGCTTTCTTT
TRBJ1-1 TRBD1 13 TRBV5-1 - CASRGQGGTEAFF TGCGCCAGCAGGGGACAGGGAGGGACTGAAGCTTTCTTT
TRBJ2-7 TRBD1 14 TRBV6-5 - CASSRDRDAYEQYF TGTGCCAGCAGTCGGGACAGAGACGCCTACGAGCAGTACTTC
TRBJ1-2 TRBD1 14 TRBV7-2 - CASSARQGAIGYTF TGTGCCAGCAGCGCAAGACAGGGGGCCATTGGCTACACCTTC